The T cell receptor (beta chain) under discussion was sequenced for a study of beta chain features in type 1 diabetes. Notes on the study in general: When Type 1 diabetes patients were examined, their TCRB CDR3s proved moderately but significantly shorter in all four CD4+ subsets.

The CDR3 has 13 residues. Germline-derived CDR1 and CDR2 are SQVTM and ANQGSEA. V lost 4 bases and J lost 5, with 14 bases in between. Investigators reverse transcribed all isolated RNA, so they sequenced expressed TCRB transcripts. Sequencing used immunoSEQ multiplex PCR; TCRdb keeps in-frame clones, though not all of them. This sample has 200,000 to 250,000 clones, with 16% found just once. Regarding this clone: What it binds is unknown.

Sorting of CD4+ naive, central memory, regulatory and stem cell-like memory cells was performed via CD45RO/CCR7/CD25/CD127/CD95/CD27. The sequence derives from a man aged 25-40 years with type 1 diabetes. The genes are TRBV29-1 and TRBJ2-5; D tentatively reads TRBD1 or TRBD2 (6 bases each). The specimen sequenced was naive CD4+ T cells from blood. The CDR3 here is CSVGRGRVETQYF. In DNA, the CDR3 is TGCAGCGTTGGCCGGGGGCGGGTGGAGACCCAGTACTTC.